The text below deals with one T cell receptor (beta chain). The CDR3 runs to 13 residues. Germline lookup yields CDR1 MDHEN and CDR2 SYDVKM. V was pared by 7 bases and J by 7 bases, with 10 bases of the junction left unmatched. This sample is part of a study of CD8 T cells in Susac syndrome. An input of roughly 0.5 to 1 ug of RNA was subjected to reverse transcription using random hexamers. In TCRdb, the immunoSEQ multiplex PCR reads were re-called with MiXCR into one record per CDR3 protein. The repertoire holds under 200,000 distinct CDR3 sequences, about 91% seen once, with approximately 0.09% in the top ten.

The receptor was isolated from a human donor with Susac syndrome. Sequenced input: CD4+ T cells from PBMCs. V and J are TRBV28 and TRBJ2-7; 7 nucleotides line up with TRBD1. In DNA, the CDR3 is TGTGCCAGCACCTCCAGACAGGGCGCGGAGCAGTACTTC. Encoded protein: CASTSRQGAEQYF.